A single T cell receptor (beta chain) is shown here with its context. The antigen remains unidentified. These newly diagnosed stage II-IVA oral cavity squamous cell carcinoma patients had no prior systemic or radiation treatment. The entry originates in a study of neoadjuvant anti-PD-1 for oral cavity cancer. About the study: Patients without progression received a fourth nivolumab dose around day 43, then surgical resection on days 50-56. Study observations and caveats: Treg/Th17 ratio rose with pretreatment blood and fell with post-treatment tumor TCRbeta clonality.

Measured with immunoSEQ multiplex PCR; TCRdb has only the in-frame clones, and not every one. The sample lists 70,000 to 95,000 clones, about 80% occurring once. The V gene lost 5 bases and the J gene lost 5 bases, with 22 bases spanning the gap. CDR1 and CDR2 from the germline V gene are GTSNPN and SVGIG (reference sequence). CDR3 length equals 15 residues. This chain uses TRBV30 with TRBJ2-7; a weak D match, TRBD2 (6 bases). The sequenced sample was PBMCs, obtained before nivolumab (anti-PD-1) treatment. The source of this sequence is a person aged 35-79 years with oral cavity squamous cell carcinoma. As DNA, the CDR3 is TGTGCCTGGCTCTACGGGTTGGGGGGAGACCACGAGCAGTACTTC. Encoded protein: CAWLYGLGGDHEQYF.